This T cell receptor (beta chain) was sequenced in a study of regulatory T cells in long-lasting Graves disease. Study results and caveats: Those with persistent disease had in common more public clonotypes (more than 2,500) than new patients (about 900).

In the case of this clonotype: Its antigen remains unknown.

Time point given: newly diagnosed GD, antithyroid drugs for less than 3 months. Generation of the TCR library employed RNA extracted from PBMCs. Enrollment of patients was through an endocrinology department in Xi'an, China. Library construction for TCR beta used iRepertoire HTBI primers and Arm-PCR of CDR3 regions. TCRdb recomputed calls from the multiplex PCR reads with MiXCR, one row per CDR3 protein. The sample contains under 300,000 distinct CDR3 sequences, approximately 18% of which appear only once. The same sample was also used in a study of T cells in Graves' hyperthyroidism and ophthalmopathy. That study reports: First-round RT-PCR of the TCR CDR3 relied on the HTBI primer set.

The sequence derives from a woman aged 30 to 39 with Graves disease. The sample was peripheral blood mononuclear cells (PBMCs), taken at new diagnosis, from a patient treated with antithyroid drugs.

The CDR3 DNA is TGTGCCAGTAGTATCGCGGGGGAGAAGGACGAGCAGTACTTC. Its protein product is CASSIAGEKDEQYF. The rearrangement joins TRBV19 to TRBJ2-7; the match to TRBD2 covers 7 bases. There are 14 residues in the CDR3. The ends lost 3 bases at V and 5 bases at J; junction bases unmatched: 7. Germline loops: CDR1 LNHDA, CDR2 SQIVND (reference sequence).